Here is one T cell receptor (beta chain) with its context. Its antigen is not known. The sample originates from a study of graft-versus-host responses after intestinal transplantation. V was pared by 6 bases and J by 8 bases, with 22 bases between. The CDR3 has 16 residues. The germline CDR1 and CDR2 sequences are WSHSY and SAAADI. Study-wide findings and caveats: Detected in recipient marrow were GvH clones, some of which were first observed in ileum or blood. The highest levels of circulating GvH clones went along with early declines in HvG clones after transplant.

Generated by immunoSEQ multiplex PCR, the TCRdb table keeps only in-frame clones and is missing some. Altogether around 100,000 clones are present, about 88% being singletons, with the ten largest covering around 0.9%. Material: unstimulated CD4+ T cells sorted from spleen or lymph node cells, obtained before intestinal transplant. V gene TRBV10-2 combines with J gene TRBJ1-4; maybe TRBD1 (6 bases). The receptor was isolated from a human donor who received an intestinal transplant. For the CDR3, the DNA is TGCGCCAGCAGCGCGCTGCCAGGGGACGGTCGGGAAAAACTGTTTTTT. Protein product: CASSALPGDGREKLFF.